This TCR beta chain was captured in a study of cytomegalovirus exposure and HLA in healthy donors. 13 Jbeta primers and 60 Vbeta primers were used for the PCR. Clones were sequenced by immunoSEQ multiplex PCR, and TCRdb holds only the in-frame ones, with some missing. This table holds 120,000 or so clones, roughly 72% found once. This CDR3 contains 15 residues. V was clipped by 1 base and J by 0 bases; unmatched bases: 0. Per the germline V gene, CDR1 is SGHTA and CDR2 is FQGNSA. The specimen was PBMCs. The TCR originated in a woman aged 50 to 60 in good health and CMV-seropositive. This chain connects TRBV7-2 to TRBJ2-7; 10 nucleotides match TRBD1. The CDR3 spells CASSLGTGGSYEQYF. The CDR3 nucleotides are TGTGCCAGCAGCTTAGGGACAGGGGGCTCCTACGAGCAGTACTTC.